The 8 T cell receptor beta chains listed next were all sequenced from one sample in a study of graft-versus-host responses after intestinal transplantation. Sequencing used immunoSEQ multiplex PCR; TCRdb keeps in-frame clones, though not all of them. Of 85,000 to 100,000 clones listed, less than 95% were seen once; the top ten hold about 0.07%. Antigen specificity for these receptors is unknown. Sample: unstimulated CD8+ T cells sorted from spleen or lymph node cells, taken before transplant. The receptors originated from a human donor who was the organ donor for an intestinal transplant.

The chain links TRBV11-2 to TRBJ2-5; D may be TRBD1 (5 bases). The CDR3 has 15 residues. Between the trimmed V and J ends, which lost 1 base and 1 base, there was a span of 10 bases. Per the germline V gene, CDR1 is SGHAT and CDR2 is FQNNGV. The CDR3 reads CASSLVLDSQETQYF. The DNA for the CDR3 is TGTGCCAGCAGCTTAGTCCTTGACAGCCAAGAGACCCAGTACTTC.

The chain recombines TRBV6-5 with TRBJ2-1; tentative D call: TRBD2 (5 bases). V was clipped by 0 bases and J by 9 bases, with 12 bases between them. The CDR3 consists of 14 residues. Germline values: CDR1 MNHEY, CDR2 SVGAGI. CDR3 loop: CASSYSSPSGEQFF. The CDR3 DNA is TGTGCCAGCAGTTACTCGAGCCCCAGCGGTGAGCAGTTCTTC.

The V and J genes are TRBV10-3 and TRBJ2-5; possible D gene TRBD2, 6 bases. V shed 8 bases and J shed 0 bases, with 7 bases lying between them. This CDR3 spans 12 amino acids. CDR1 and CDR2 from the germline V gene are ENHRY and SYGVKD. The CDR3 DNA reads TGTGCCATCGGGAGGAACCAAGAGACCCAGTACTTC. Encoded protein: CAIGRNQETQYF.

V and J are TRBV7-8 and TRBJ2-7; 8 nucleotides line up with TRBD2. The length of the CDR3 is 16 residues. Germline CDR1 is SGHVS and CDR2 is FQNEAQ. The junction had 10 bases not matched to a gene; V was cut back by 1 base and J by 5 bases. In DNA form, the CDR3 reads TGTGCCAGCAGCTTAGGAGGATTTAGCGGGGACCACGAGCAGTACTTC. Protein product: CASSLGGFSGDHEQYF.

This chain joins TRBV2 and TRBJ1-1, with D possibly matching TRBD1 (5 bases). Trimming removed 7 bases at V and 5 bases at J, with 14 bases between. Per the germline V gene, CDR1 is SNHLY and CDR2 is FYNNEI. The CDR3 contains 13 residues. CDR3 amino acids: CASMYRLITEAFF. The CDR3 nucleotides read TGTGCCAGCATGTACAGGTTAATTACTGAAGCTTTCTTT.

The chain has TRBV19 and TRBJ1-1; 9 bases match TRBD1. Trimming at V came to 5 bases and at J to 8 bases, leaving 3 bases not matched to a gene. Germline CDR1 reads LNHDA; CDR2 reads SQIVND (reference sequence). The CDR3 loop spans 12 amino acids. CDR3 loop: CASSLGQGEAFF. The CDR3 region has the DNA TGTGCCAGTAGTTTGGGACAGGGCGAAGCTTTCTTT.

As concerns this clone: The same CDR3 also results from other DNA sequences found in this sample. The chain has TRBV13 and TRBJ1-5, with D unresolved. This CDR3 has 13 residues. Trimming pared 0 bases from V and 6 bases from J, leaving 6 bases between. Germline values: CDR1 PRHDT, CDR2 FYEKMQ (reference sequence). CDR3 sequence: CASSLGRGQPQHF. DNA of the CDR3: TGTGCCAGCAGCTTAGGCCGGGGTCAGCCCCAGCATTTT.

This rearrangement joins TRBV28 to TRBJ2-5, with a possible D match to TRBD2 (5 bases). CDR1 MDHEN and CDR2 SYDVKM come from the germline V gene. The CDR3 is 14 residues long. Trimming cost V 7 bases and J 3 bases, with 15 bases left between them. The CDR3 reads CASTGEWTEETQYF. The CDR3 bases are TGTGCCAGCACCGGGGAGTGGACGGAAGAGACCCAGTACTTC.